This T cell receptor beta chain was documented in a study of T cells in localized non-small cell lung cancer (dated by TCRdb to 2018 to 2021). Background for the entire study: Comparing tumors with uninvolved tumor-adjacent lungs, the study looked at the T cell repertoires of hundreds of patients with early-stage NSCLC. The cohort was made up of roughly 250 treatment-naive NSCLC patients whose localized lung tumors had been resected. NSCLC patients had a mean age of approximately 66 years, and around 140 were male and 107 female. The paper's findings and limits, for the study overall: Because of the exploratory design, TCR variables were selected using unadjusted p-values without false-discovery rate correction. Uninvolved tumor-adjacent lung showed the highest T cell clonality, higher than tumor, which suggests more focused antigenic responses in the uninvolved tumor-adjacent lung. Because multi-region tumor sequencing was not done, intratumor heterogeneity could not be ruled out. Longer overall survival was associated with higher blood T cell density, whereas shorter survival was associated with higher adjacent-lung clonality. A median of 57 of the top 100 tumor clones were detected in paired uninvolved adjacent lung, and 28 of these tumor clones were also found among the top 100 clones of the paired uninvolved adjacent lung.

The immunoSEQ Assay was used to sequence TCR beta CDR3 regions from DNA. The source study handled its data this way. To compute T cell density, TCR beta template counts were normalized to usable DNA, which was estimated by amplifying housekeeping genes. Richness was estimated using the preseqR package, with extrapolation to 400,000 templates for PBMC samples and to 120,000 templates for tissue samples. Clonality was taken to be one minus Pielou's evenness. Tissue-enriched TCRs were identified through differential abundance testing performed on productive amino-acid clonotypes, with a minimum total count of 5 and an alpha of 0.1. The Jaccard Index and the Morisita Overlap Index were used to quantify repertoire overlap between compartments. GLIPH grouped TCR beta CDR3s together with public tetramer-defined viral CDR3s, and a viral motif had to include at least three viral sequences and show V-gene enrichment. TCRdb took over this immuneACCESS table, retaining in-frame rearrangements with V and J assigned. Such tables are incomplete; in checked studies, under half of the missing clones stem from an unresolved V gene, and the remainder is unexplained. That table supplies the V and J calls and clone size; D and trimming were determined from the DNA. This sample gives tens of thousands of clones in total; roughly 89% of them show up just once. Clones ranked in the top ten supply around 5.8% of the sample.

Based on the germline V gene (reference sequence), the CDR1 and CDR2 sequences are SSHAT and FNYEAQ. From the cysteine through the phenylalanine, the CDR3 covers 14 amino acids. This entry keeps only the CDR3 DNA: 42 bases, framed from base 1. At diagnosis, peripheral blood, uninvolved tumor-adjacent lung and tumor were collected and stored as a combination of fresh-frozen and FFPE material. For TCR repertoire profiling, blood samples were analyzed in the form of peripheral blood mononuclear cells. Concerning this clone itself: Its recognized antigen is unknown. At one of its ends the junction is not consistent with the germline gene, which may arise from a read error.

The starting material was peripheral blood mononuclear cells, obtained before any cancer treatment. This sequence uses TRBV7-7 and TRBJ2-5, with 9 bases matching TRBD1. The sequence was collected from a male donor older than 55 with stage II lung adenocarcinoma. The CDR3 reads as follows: CASAEGQGQGTQYF. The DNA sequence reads TGTGCCAGCGCGGAGGGACAGGGTCAAGGGACCCAGTACTTC.